The rows below give T cell receptor beta chains drawn from one sample of a study of shared clonotypes between healthy human individuals. Profiled with immunoSEQ multiplex PCR; TCRdb holds only in-frame clones, not every one. The sample has 2 million to 2.5 million clones, about 95% seen once. The sample consisted of naive CD8+ T cells sorted from blood. The source is a man aged 18 to 30 in good health. Both conserved end residues are part of each CDR3. Each record gives: CDR3 length, J gene, clone size, V gene, D gene, CDR3 DNA, CDR3 protein. D genes are given only for firm matches. Only some rows state a clone size, as once, few, many or a class for expanded clones.

len: 14
j_gene: TRBJ1-5
abundance: .
v_gene: TRBV9
d_gene: .
CDR3nt: TGTGCCAGCAGCGTGGGAGGGGCGGGTGAGCCCCAGCATTTT
CDR3aa: CASSVGGAGEPQHF

len: 14
j_gene: TRBJ2-1
abundance: .
v_gene: TRBV2
d_gene: TRBD2
CDR3nt: TGTGCCAGCCAGGGACTAGCGGGAGCGGATGAGCAGTTCTTC
CDR3aa: CASQGLAGADEQFF

len: 15
j_gene: TRBJ2-2
abundance: .
v_gene: TRBV5-1
d_gene: TRBD1
CDR3nt: TGCGCCAGCAGCCCTCCGGGACAGGGGGCCGGGGAGCTGTTTTTT
CDR3aa: CASSPPGQGAGELFF

len: 14
j_gene: TRBJ2-7
abundance: .
v_gene: TRBV6-5
d_gene: .
CDR3nt: TGTGCCAGCAGTTACGTGGGCAGCTCCTACGAGCAGTACTTC
CDR3aa: CASSYVGSSYEQYF

len: 15
j_gene: TRBJ2-2
abundance: .
v_gene: TRBV5-6
d_gene: TRBD1
CDR3nt: TGTGCCAGCAGCTTAGAGGGACAGTACACCGGGGAGCTGTTTTTT
CDR3aa: CASSLEGQYTGELFF

len: 14
j_gene: TRBJ1-1
abundance: .
v_gene: TRBV5-1
d_gene: .
CDR3nt: TGCGCCAGCAGCTTTTGGGGACAGAACACTGAAGCTTTCTTT
CDR3aa: CASSFWGQNTEAFF

len: 14
j_gene: TRBJ2-3
abundance: .
v_gene: TRBV7-9
d_gene: .
CDR3nt: TGTGCCAGCAGCTGCAGTGAGGGGACAGATACGCAGTATTTT
CDR3aa: CASSCSEGTDTQYF

len: 15
j_gene: TRBJ2-5
abundance: .
v_gene: TRBV18
d_gene: TRBD1
CDR3nt: TGTGCCAGCTCACCACCGGGACAGCCTCAAGAGACCCAGTACTTC
CDR3aa: CASSPPGQPQETQYF

len: 16
j_gene: TRBJ2-5
abundance: .
v_gene: TRBV4-1
d_gene: TRBD2
CDR3nt: TGCGCCAGCAGCCATCTAGCGGGGGCGTACCAAGAGACCCAGTACTTC
CDR3aa: CASSHLAGAYQETQYF

len: 12
j_gene: TRBJ2-7
abundance: few
v_gene: TRBV29-1
d_gene: .
CDR3nt: TGCAGCGTTGAAGAGGATCCCTACGAGCAGTACTTC
CDR3aa: CSVEEDPYEQYF

len: 13
j_gene: TRBJ2-7
abundance: .
v_gene: TRBV7-9
d_gene: .
CDR3nt: TGTGCCAGCAGCCCAAACCTAGGTGGCGAGCAGTACTTC
CDR3aa: CASSPNLGGEQYF

len: 13
j_gene: TRBJ2-7
abundance: .
v_gene: TRBV11-2
d_gene: .
CDR3nt: TGTGCCAGCAGGGTCGGGACTCCTTACGAGCAGTACTTC
CDR3aa: CASRVGTPYEQYF

len: 14
j_gene: TRBJ2-1
abundance: .
v_gene: TRBV6-5
d_gene: TRBD2
CDR3nt: TGTGCCAGCAGTTGGCGGGAGAGCGACAATGAGCAGTTCTTC
CDR3aa: CASSWRESDNEQFF

len: 14
j_gene: TRBJ1-1
abundance: .
v_gene: TRBV13
d_gene: TRBD1
CDR3nt: TGTGCCAGCAGCCCACAGGGGGCTTACACTGAAGCTTTCTTT
CDR3aa: CASSPQGAYTEAFF

len: 16
j_gene: TRBJ2-5
abundance: .
v_gene: TRBV4-3
d_gene: TRBD2
CDR3nt: TGCGCCAGCAGCCAGGGACTAGCGGGCAACCAAGAGACCCAGTACTTC
CDR3aa: CASSQGLAGNQETQYF

len: 14
j_gene: TRBJ2-7
abundance: .
v_gene: TRBV28
d_gene: .
CDR3nt: TGTGCCAGCAGTTTAGACCAGGACTACTACGAGCAGTACTTC
CDR3aa: CASSLDQDYYEQYF

len: 16
j_gene: TRBJ2-5
abundance: .
v_gene: TRBV27
d_gene: .
CDR3nt: TGTGCCAGCAGTTTATCTTGGGGGAGTCTAAGAGAGACCCAGTACTTC
CDR3aa: CASSLSWGSLRETQYF

len: 13
j_gene: TRBJ2-7
abundance: .
v_gene: TRBV28
d_gene: .
CDR3nt: TGTGCCAGCAGTTTCCTGGGCCCCTACGAGCAGTACTTC
CDR3aa: CASSFLGPYEQYF

len: 16
j_gene: TRBJ2-3
abundance: .
v_gene: TRBV4-3
d_gene: TRBD2
CDR3nt: TGCGCCAGCAGCCAAGGGACTAGCGGGAGTGCAGATACGCAGTATTTT
CDR3aa: CASSQGTSGSADTQYF

len: 15
j_gene: TRBJ2-3
abundance: .
v_gene: TRBV4-3
d_gene: TRBD1
CDR3nt: TGCGCCAGCAGCCAAGAAACAGGGGGAGTAGATACGCAGTATTTT
CDR3aa: CASSQETGGVDTQYF

len: 15
j_gene: TRBJ2-2
abundance: .
v_gene: TRBV7-9
d_gene: .
CDR3nt: TGTGCCAGCAGCCCTTATCTCGGGAAAACCGGGGAGCTGTTTTTT
CDR3aa: CASSPYLGKTGELFF

len: 11
j_gene: TRBJ2-7
abundance: .
v_gene: TRBV27
d_gene: .
CDR3nt: TGTGCCAGCAGCCGGGGTTTCGAGCAGTACTTC
CDR3aa: CASSRGFEQYF

len: 17
j_gene: TRBJ2-7
abundance: .
v_gene: TRBV7-2
d_gene: TRBD2
CDR3nt: TGTGCCAGCAGCTTAGGCGTTAGCGGGAGGGCCCTCGACGAGCAGTACTTC
CDR3aa: CASSLGVSGRALDEQYF

len: 13
j_gene: TRBJ1-2
abundance: .
v_gene: TRBV29-1
d_gene: .
CDR3nt: TGCAGCGGTGCGGTGGACGGAATCCATGGCTACACCTTC
CDR3aa: CSGAVDGIHGYTF

len: 11
j_gene: TRBJ2-7
abundance: .
v_gene: TRBV20-1
d_gene: .
CDR3nt: TGCAGCGCCCGCTTGTCCTACGAGCAGTACTTC
CDR3aa: CSARLSYEQYF

len: 14
j_gene: TRBJ2-7
abundance: once
v_gene: TRBV6-4
d_gene: .
CDR3nt: TGTGCCAGCAGTGCAACGGGGAGCTCCTACGAGCAGTACTTC
CDR3aa: CASSATGSSYEQYF

len: 16
j_gene: TRBJ2-1
abundance: .
v_gene: TRBV13
d_gene: .
CDR3nt: TGTGCCAGCACCTCACTAGGGGCGATCTCCTACAATGAGCAGTTCTTC
CDR3aa: CASTSLGAISYNEQFF

len: 14
j_gene: TRBJ2-7
abundance: .
v_gene: TRBV5-1
d_gene: .
CDR3nt: TGCGCCAGCAGCTTGGAGGGCAGGCGGGACGAGCAGTACTTC
CDR3aa: CASSLEGRRDEQYF

len: 16
j_gene: TRBJ2-1
abundance: .
v_gene: TRBV5-3
d_gene: TRBD2
CDR3nt: TGTGCCAGAAGCTTGGTAGGTAGCGGGAGGCGGAATGAGCAGTTCTTC
CDR3aa: CARSLVGSGRRNEQFF

len: 14
j_gene: TRBJ2-7
abundance: .
v_gene: TRBV19
d_gene: TRBD1
CDR3nt: TGTGCCAGTAGTCTGACAGGGGATCCCTACGAGCAGTACTTC
CDR3aa: CASSLTGDPYEQYF

len: 15
j_gene: TRBJ2-5
abundance: .
v_gene: TRBV7-7
d_gene: .
CDR3nt: TGTGCTAGCAGCTTATTTTTTGAGGGAGGAGAGACCCAGTACTTC
CDR3aa: CASSLFFEGGETQYF

len: 13
j_gene: TRBJ1-2
abundance: .
v_gene: TRBV7-2
d_gene: .
CDR3nt: TGTGCCAGCAGCTTCGGACCTGACTATGGCTACACCTTC
CDR3aa: CASSFGPDYGYTF

len: 13
j_gene: TRBJ2-7
abundance: .
v_gene: TRBV27
d_gene: .
CDR3nt: TGTGCCAGCAGTACCCCTCTTGCGAGCGAGCAGTACTTC
CDR3aa: CASSTPLASEQYF

len: 15
j_gene: TRBJ1-1
abundance: .
v_gene: TRBV4-1
d_gene: .
CDR3nt: TGCGCCAGCAGCCTCGGCCCCGATCAAGGAACTGAAGCTTTCTTT
CDR3aa: CASSLGPDQGTEAFF

len: 13
j_gene: TRBJ1-1
abundance: .
v_gene: TRBV7-2
d_gene: .
CDR3nt: TGTGCCAGCAGCTTAGGGGGCCTCTCTGAAGCTTTCTTT
CDR3aa: CASSLGGLSEAFF

len: 13
j_gene: TRBJ2-1
abundance: .
v_gene: TRBV28
d_gene: TRBD2
CDR3nt: TGTGCCAGCAGTTCGGGACTAGCTAATGAGCAGTTCTTC
CDR3aa: CASSSGLANEQFF

len: 16
j_gene: TRBJ2-3
abundance: .
v_gene: TRBV10-2
d_gene: TRBD2
CDR3nt: TGCGCCAGCAGGAATCAGCGGGGGGCGAGCACAGATACGCAGTATTTT
CDR3aa: CASRNQRGASTDTQYF

len: 15
j_gene: TRBJ2-2
abundance: .
v_gene: TRBV13
d_gene: .
CDR3nt: TGTGCCAGCAGCGAGGGTCAGCTGAACACCGGGGAGCTGTTTTTT
CDR3aa: CASSEGQLNTGELFF

len: 15
j_gene: TRBJ2-1
abundance: .
v_gene: TRBV4-3
d_gene: .
CDR3nt: TGCGCCAGCTTCCACCCCGGGACGCCGAGTAATGAGCAGTTCTTC
CDR3aa: CASFHPGTPSNEQFF

len: 17
j_gene: TRBJ1-2
abundance: .
v_gene: TRBV27
d_gene: .
CDR3nt: TGTGCCAGCAGTTTATCGGGGCGCGGCCGGGCTAACTATGGCTACACCTTC
CDR3aa: CASSLSGRGRANYGYTF

len: 17
j_gene: TRBJ2-7
abundance: .
v_gene: TRBV7-9
d_gene: TRBD2
CDR3nt: TGTGCCAGCAGCTCCATATCCCCCCGGGGGGGTTCGGGCGAGCAGTACTTC
CDR3aa: CASSSISPRGGSGEQYF

len: 14
j_gene: TRBJ1-2
abundance: .
v_gene: TRBV13
d_gene: TRBD1
CDR3nt: TGTGCCAGCAGCACACGGACAGGGGACTATGGCTACACCTTC
CDR3aa: CASSTRTGDYGYTF